This T cell receptor beta chain was observed in a study of early T cells in non-severe SARS-CoV-2 infection (dated by TCRdb to the early 2020s). In the study overall: Because TCR sequencing was done on bulk RNA from unsorted whole blood, the alpha and beta chains could not be paired. On the study overall, not on this receptor specifically: VDJdb matching was skewed toward anti-spike CD8 responses and likely underestimated virus-specific expansions by missing private and CD4 specificities.

The protocol used for the library was 5' RACE. Sequenced using a NextSeq 500. The TCR library protocol attached unique molecular identifiers to individual cDNA molecules to correct for sequencing error and PCR bias. TCR alpha and beta chains were both sequenced, and the abundances of alpha and beta sequences in each sample were closely correlated with each other. Concerning the study's data processing: V gene, J gene and CDR3 annotation of TCR sequences was performed with Decombinator V4. TCRs were defined as expanded if a significant change between any two time points was detected under a Poisson model with p below 0.0001. TCR abundances were normalised to the total number of TCRs sequenced per sample and were expressed as counts per million. MAIT TCRs were defined by TRAV1-2 paired with TRAJ12, TRAJ20 or TRAJ33, and iNKT TCRs by TRAV10 paired with TRAJ18. VDJdb, accessed on 1 November 2021, was searched for TCRs annotated for CMV, EBV and SARS-CoV-2, and TCRs annotated for more than one antigen were excluded. The public reads were reprocessed in TCRdb via fastp at Q25 and MiXCR, keeping in-frame beta chains. Each record represents a unique CDR3 protein, reported with the most common genes and DNA among its rows. TCRdb's processing, not the study's, gives the V and J calls here. In this sample the table shows 55,000 to 65,000 distinct CDR3 sequences, just under 9% of which occur a single time. About 16% of the sample belongs to the ten largest clones.

Inclusive of the bounding cysteine and phenylalanine, the CDR3 is 15 residues long. This entry keeps only the CDR3 DNA: 45 bases, framed from base 1. The germline V gene encodes CDR1 MRHNA and CDR2 SNTAGT. Compared with germline, V lacks 2 bases and J lacks 5 bases; bases without a gene match: 6. A few counts support this clonotype. It has no known antigen specificity. No base quality information exists; no much larger clone differs at one position. A case-control design nested within a healthcare worker cohort in London, UK, was used, with weekly nasopharyngeal swab PCR tests and blood sampling performed. Healthcare workers were enrolled in the week of the UK lockdown, from 23 to 31 March 2020, and were followed every week for up to roughly 15 weeks.

The chain links TRBV6-4 with TRBJ2-3, with 8 central nucleotides matching TRBD2. Sequenced sample: whole blood. This clonotype was sampled from an adult who was a healthcare worker with PCR-confirmed SARS-CoV-2 infection or an uninfected control (not recorded which). The CDR3: CASSDREGPGDTQYF. Read as DNA, the sequence is TGTGCCAGCAGTGACCGGGAGGGCCCGGGAGATACGCAGTATTTT.